This T cell receptor beta chain was sequenced for a study of PD-1 blockade in classical Hodgkin lymphoma. This clone was observed a single time. The method was immunoSEQ multiplex PCR; TCRdb's version includes in-frame clones alone and lacks a portion of them. This table holds 40,000 to 65,000 clones, over 75% found once. Each patient's relapse followed autologous stem cell transplantation, and brentuximab vedotin exposure varied. Germline-derived CDR1 and CDR2 are ENHRY and SYGVKD. This CDR3 spans 14 amino acids. Unmatched junction bases numbered 2, after V lost 3 bases and J lost 3 bases. The starting material was peripheral blood mononuclear cells (PBMCs), obtained at baseline. The rearrangement uses TRBV10-3 and TRBJ2-5, with 9 bases aligning to TRBD2. This TCR was sampled from a human donor with classical Hodgkin lymphoma. This chain's CDR3 is CAISDVAGEETQYF. The CDR3 DNA reads as TGTGCCATCAGTGACGTAGCGGGAGAAGAGACCCAGTACTTC.